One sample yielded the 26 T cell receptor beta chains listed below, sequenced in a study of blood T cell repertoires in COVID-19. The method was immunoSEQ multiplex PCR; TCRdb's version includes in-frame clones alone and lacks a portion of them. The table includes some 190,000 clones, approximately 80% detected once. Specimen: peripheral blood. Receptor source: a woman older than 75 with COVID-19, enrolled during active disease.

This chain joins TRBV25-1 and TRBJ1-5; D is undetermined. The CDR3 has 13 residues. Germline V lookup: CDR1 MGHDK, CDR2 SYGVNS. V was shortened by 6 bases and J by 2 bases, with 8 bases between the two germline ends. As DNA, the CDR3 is TGTGCCAGCAGCCCCGGGGGCAATCAGCCCCAGCATTTT. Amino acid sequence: CASSPGGNQPQHF.

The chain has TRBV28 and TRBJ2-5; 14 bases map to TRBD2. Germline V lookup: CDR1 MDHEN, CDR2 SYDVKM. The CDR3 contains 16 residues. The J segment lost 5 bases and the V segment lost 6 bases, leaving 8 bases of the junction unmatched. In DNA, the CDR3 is TGTGCCAGCAGCGTGGGACTAGCGGGAGTGAGGGAGACCCAGTACTTC. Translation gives CASSVGLAGVRETQYF.

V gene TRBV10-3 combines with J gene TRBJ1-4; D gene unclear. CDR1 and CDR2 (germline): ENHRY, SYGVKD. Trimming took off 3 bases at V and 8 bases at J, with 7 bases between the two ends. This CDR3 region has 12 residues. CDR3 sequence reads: CAISESREKLFF. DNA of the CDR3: TGTGCCATCAGTGAATCGAGGGAAAAACTGTTTTTT.

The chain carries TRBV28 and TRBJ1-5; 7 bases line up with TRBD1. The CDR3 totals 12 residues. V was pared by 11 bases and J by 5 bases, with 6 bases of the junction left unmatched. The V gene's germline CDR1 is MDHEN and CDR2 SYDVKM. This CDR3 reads CAAHRGDQPQHF. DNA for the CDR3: TGTGCCGCACACAGGGGCGATCAGCCCCAGCATTTT.

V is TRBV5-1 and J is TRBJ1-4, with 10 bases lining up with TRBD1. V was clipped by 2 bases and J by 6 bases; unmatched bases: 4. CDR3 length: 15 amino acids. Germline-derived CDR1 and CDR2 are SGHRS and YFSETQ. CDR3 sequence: CASSFLGTGDEKLFF. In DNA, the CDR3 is TGCGCCAGCAGCTTCCTCGGGACAGGGGATGAAAAACTGTTTTTT.

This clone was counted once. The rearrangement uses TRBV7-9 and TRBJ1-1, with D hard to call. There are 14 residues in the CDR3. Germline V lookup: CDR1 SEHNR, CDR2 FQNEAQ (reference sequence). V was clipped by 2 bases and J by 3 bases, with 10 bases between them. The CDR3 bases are TGTGCCAGCAGCTTAACAGCAGCTTACACTGAAGCTTTCTTT. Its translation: CASSLTAAYTEAFF.

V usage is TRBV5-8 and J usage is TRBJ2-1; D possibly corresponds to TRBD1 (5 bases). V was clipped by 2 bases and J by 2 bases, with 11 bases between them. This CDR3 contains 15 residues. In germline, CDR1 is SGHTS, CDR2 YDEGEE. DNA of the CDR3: TGTGCCAGCAGCTTAGGGGTATTCCCCTACAATGAGCAGTTCTTC. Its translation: CASSLGVFPYNEQFF.

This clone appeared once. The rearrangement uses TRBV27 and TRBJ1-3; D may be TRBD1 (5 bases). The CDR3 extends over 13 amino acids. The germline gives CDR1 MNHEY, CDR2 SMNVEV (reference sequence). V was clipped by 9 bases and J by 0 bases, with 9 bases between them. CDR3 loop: CARARGSGNTIYF. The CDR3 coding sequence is TGTGCCAGAGCAAGGGGCTCTGGAAACACCATATATTTT.

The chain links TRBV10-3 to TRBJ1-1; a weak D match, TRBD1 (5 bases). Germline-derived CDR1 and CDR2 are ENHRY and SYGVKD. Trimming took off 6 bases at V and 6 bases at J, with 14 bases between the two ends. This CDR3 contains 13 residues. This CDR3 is CAIRSIGGAEAFF. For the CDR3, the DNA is TGTGCCATCAGATCGATTGGGGGGGCTGAAGCTTTCTTT.

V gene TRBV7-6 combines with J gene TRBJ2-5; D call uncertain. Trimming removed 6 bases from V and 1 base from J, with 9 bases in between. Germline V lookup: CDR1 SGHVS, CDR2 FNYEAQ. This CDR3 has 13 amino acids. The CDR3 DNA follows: TGTGCCAGCAGTTCCTCACTCCAAGAGACCCAGTACTTC. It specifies CASSSSLQETQYF. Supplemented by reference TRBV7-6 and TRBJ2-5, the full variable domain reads GAGVSQSPRYKVTKRGQDVALRCDPISGHVSLYWYRQALGQGPEFLTYFNYEAQQDKSGLPNDRFSAERPEGSISTLTIQRTEQRDSAMYRCASSSSLQETQYFGPGTRLLVL.

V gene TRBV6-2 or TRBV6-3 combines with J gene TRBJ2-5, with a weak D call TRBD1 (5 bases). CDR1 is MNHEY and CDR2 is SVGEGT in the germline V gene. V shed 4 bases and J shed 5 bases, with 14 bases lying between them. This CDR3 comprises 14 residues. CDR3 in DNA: TGTGCCAGCAGTTTACTCCAGGGATCGGAGACCCAGTACTTC. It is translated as CASSLLQGSETQYF.

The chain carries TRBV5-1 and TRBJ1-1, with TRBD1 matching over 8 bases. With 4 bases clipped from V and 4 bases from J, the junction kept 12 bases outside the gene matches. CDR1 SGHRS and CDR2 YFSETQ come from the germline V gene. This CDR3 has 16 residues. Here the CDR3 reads CASSPAGTGAVTEAFF. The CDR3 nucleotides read TGCGCCAGCAGCCCGGCCGGGACAGGTGCGGTCACTGAAGCTTTCTTT.

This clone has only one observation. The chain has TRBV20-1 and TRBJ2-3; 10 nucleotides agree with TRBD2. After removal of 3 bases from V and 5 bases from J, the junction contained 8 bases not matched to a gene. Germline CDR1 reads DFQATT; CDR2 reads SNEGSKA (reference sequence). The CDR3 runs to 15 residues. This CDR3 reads CSASPSGSRLDTQYF. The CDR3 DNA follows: TGCAGTGCTAGTCCTAGCGGGAGTAGGTTAGATACGCAGTATTTT.

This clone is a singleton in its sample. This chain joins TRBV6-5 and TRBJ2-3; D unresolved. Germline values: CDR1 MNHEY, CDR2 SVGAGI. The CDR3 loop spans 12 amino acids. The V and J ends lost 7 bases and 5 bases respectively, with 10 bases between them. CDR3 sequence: CASTDFKDTQYF. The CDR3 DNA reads TGTGCCAGCACCGACTTTAAAGATACGCAGTATTTT.

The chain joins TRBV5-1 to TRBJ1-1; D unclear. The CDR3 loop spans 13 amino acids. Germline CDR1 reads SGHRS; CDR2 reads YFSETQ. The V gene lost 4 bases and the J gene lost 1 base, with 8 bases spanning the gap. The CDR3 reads CASSAGGNTEAFF. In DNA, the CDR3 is TGCGCCAGCAGCGCGGGCGGGAACACTGAAGCTTTCTTT. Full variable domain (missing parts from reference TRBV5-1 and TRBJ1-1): KAGVTQTPRYLIKTRGQQVTLSCSPISGHRSVSWYQQTPGQGLQFLFEYFSETQRNKGNFPGRFSGRQFSNSRSEMNVSTLELGDSALYLCASSAGGNTEAFFGQGTRLTVV.

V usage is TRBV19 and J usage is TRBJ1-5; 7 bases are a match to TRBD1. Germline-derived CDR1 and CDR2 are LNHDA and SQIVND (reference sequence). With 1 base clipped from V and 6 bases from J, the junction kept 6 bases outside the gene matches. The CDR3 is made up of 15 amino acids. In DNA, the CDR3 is TGTGCCAGTAGTATAGCGGAGGGGGCCGCTCAGCCCCAGCATTTT. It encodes CASSIAEGAAQPQHF.

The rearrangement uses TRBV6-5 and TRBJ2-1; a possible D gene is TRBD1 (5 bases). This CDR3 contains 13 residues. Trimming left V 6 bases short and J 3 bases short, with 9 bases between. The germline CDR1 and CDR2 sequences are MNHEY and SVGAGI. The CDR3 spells CASSRDSYNEQFF. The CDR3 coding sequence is TGTGCCAGCAGCCGAGACAGCTACAATGAGCAGTTCTTC.

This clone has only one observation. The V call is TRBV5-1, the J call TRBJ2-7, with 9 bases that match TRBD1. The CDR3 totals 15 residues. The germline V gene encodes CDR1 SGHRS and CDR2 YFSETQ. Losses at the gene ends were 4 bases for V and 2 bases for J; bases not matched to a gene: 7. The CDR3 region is CASSPKGDRAYEQYF. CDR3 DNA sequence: TGCGCCAGCAGCCCAAAGGGGGACAGGGCCTACGAGCAGTACTTC.

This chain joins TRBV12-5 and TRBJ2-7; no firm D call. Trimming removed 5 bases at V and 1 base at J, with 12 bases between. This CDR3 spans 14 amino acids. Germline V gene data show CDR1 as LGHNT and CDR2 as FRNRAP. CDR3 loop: CASGPDTTSYEQYF. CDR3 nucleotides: TGTGCTAGTGGTCCTGACACGACGTCCTACGAGCAGTACTTC.

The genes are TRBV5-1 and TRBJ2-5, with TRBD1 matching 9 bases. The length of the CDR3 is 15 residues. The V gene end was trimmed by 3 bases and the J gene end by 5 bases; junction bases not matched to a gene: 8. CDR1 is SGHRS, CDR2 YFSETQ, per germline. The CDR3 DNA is TGCGCCAGCAGCTACCGGGACAGGGACCGGGAGACCCAGTACTTC. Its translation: CASSYRDRDRETQYF. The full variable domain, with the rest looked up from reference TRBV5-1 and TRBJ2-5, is KAGVTQTPRYLIKTRGQQVTLSCSPISGHRSVSWYQQTPGQGLQFLFEYFSETQRNKGNFPGRFSGRQFSNSRSEMNVSTLELGDSALYLCASSYRDRDRETQYFGPGTRLLVL.

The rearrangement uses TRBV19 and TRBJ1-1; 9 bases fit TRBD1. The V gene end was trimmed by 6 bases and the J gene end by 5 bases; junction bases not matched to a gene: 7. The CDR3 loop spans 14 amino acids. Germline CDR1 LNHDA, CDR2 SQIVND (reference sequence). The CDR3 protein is CASSGQGMGTEAFF. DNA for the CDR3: TGTGCCAGTAGCGGACAGGGGATGGGTACTGAAGCTTTCTTT.

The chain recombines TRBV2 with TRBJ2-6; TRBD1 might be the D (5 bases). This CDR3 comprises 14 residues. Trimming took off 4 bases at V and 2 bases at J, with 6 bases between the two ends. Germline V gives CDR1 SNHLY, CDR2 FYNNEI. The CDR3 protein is CASSATAGANVLTF. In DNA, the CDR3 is TGTGCCAGCAGTGCGACAGCTGGGGCCAACGTCCTGACTTTC.

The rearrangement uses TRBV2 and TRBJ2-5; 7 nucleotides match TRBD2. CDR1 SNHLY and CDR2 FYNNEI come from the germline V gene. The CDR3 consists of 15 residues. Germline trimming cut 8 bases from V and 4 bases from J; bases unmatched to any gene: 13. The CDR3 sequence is CASHGGGRWGETQYF. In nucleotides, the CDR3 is TGTGCCAGCCATGGGGGGGGTCGGTGGGGAGAGACCCAGTACTTC.

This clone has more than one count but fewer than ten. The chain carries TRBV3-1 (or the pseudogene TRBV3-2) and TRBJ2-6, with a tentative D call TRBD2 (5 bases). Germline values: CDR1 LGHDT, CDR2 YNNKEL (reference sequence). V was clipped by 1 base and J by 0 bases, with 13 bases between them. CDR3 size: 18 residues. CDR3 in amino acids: CASSQGAARLSGANVLTF. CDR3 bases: TGTGCCAGCAGCCAAGGAGCGGCCAGACTCTCTGGGGCCAACGTCCTGACTTTC.

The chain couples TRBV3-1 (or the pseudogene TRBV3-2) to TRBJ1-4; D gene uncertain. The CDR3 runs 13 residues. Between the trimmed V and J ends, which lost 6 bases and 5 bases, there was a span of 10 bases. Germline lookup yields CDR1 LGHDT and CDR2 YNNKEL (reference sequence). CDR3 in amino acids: CASRRLKNEKLFF. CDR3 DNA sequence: TGTGCCAGCAGGCGCCTTAAAAATGAAAAACTGTTTTTT.

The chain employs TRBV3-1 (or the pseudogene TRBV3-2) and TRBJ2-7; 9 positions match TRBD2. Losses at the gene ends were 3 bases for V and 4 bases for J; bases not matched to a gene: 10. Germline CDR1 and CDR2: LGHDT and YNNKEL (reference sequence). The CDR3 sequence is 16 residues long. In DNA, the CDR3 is TGTGCCAGCAGCCACCCGGCCGGGACTAGCAGTTACGAGCAGTACTTC. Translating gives CASSHPAGTSSYEQYF.